This T cell receptor (beta chain) was identified in a study of cytomegalovirus exposure and HLA in healthy donors. The CDR3 sequence is 14 residues long. CDR1 SGHNT and CDR2 YYREEE come from the germline V gene (reference sequence). V was pared by 2 bases and J by 2 bases, with 11 bases between. Measured with immunoSEQ multiplex PCR; TCRdb has only the in-frame clones, and not every one. The repertoire holds 95,000 to 150,000 clones, roughly nine tenths seen once, with more than 1.5% in the top ten. The receptor was derived from a woman between 18 and 29 years old in good health and CMV-seronegative. The V gene is TRBV5-4, the J gene TRBJ2-7; maybe TRBD1 (6 bases). Sequenced sample: PBMCs. CDR3 sequence (DNA): TGTGCCAGCAGCTTAGAGGACAGCACCTACGAGCAGTACTTC. Protein sequence: CASSLEDSTYEQYF.